A single sample is the source of the 24 T cell receptor beta chains below, sequenced in a study of T cells after yellow fever vaccination. TCRdb re-analysed the 5' RACE reads in MiXCR, keeping a single row per CDR3 protein. The sample has about 73,000 distinct CDR3 sequences; just under 8% are singletons. Specimen: CD8+ T cells sorted from PBMCs, collected on the day of the yellow fever booster vaccination. The receptor set was obtained from a young man who received the YFV17D yellow fever vaccine.

This clonotype was found a few times. This chain joins TRBV25-1 and TRBJ1-1, with D perhaps matching TRBD1 (6 bases). Germline CDR1 and CDR2: MGHDK and SYGVNS. The CDR3 runs to 13 residues. The V gene lost 7 bases and the J gene lost 3 bases, with 12 bases spanning the gap. Here the CDR3 reads CASTGAGDTEAFF. The CDR3 DNA follows: TGTGCCAGCACAGGGGCTGGGGACACTGAAGCTTTCTTT.

This clonotype was found a few times. The chain joins TRBV5-5 to TRBJ1-3; TRBD1 agrees at 7 bases. Unmatched junction bases numbered 4, after V lost 2 bases and J lost 2 bases. CDR3 length: 15 amino acids. Germline assignment: CDR1 SGHKS and CDR2 YYEKEE (reference sequence). DNA of the CDR3: TGTGCCAGCAGCTTCACGACAGGGACTGGAAACACCATATATTTT. Protein product: CASSFTTGTGNTIYF. Full variable domain (outside the CDR3, taken from reference TRBV5-5 and TRBJ1-3): DAGVTQSPTHLIKTRGQQVTLRCSPISGHKSVSWYQQVLGQGPQFIFQYYEKEERGRGNFPDRFSARQFPNYSSELNVNALLLGDSALYLCASSFTTGTGNTIYFGEGSWLTVV.

This clonotype was counted only a few times. The chain carries TRBV10-2 and TRBJ2-7; possibly TRBD1 for D (6 bases). V lost 4 bases, J lost 3 bases, and 19 bases lay in between. In germline, CDR1 is WSHSY, CDR2 SAAADI. This CDR3 contains 16 residues. The CDR3 region is CASSATGGPPIYEQYF. The CDR3 nucleotides read TGCGCCAGCAGTGCGACAGGAGGCCCTCCGATCTACGAGCAGTACTTC.

This clonotype came up a few times. The chain couples TRBV6-1 to TRBJ2-1, with 7 bases aligning to TRBD2. The CDR3 is made up of 14 amino acids. CDR1 is MNHNS, CDR2 SASEGT, per germline. Trimming took 10 bases from V and 6 from J; bases not matched to a gene: 12. CDR3 in amino acids: CATLTSRGGNEQFF. CDR3 bases: TGTGCCACCTTGACTAGCCGGGGCGGCAATGAGCAGTTCTTC.

The V and J genes are TRBV10-2 and TRBJ2-3, with 13 bases identical to TRBD2. The V segment lost 3 bases and the J segment 3 bases; nucleotides outside the gene matches: 12. This CDR3 region has 19 residues. Germline CDR1 reads WSHSY; CDR2 reads SAAADI. The CDR3 nucleotides read TGCGCCAGCAGTGAATACGGACTAGCGGGAGATTTGGGGACAGATACGCAGTATTTT. Translated, it gives CASSEYGLAGDLGTDTQYF.

In its sample, this clonotype was seen many times. The V call is TRBV3-1, the J call TRBJ2-5; D unclear. V lost 6 bases, J lost 3 bases, and 17 bases lay in between. Germline-derived CDR1 and CDR2 are LGHDT and YNNKEL (reference sequence). The CDR3 totals 15 residues. CDR3 amino acids: CASRQRPELEETQYF. The CDR3, as DNA: TGTGCCAGCAGGCAGAGACCGGAGCTCGAAGAGACCCAGTACTTC.

There are a few counts of this clonotype. The chain uses TRBV20-1 and TRBJ2-1; the match to TRBD2 covers 8 bases. Per germline, CDR1 DFQATT and CDR2 SNEGSKA (reference sequence). This CDR3 spans 16 amino acids. After removal of 0 bases from V and 8 bases from J, the junction contained 12 bases not matched to a gene. DNA for the CDR3: TGCAGTGCTAGAGATCTCGAAAGCGGGAGATTAGATGAGCAGTTCTTC. As protein: CSARDLESGRLDEQFF.

The chain employs TRBV27 and TRBJ2-7, with TRBD1 identical over 7 bases. The germline CDR1 and CDR2 sequences are MNHEY and SMNVEV (reference sequence). V lost 7 bases to trimming and J lost 4 bases; unmatched junction nucleotides: 10. This CDR3 is 14 amino acids long. The CDR3 loop is CASMETGSKYEQYF. The CDR3 DNA is TGTGCCAGCATGGAGACAGGGAGTAAATACGAGCAGTACTTC.

The rearrangement uses TRBV3-1 and TRBJ1-1; D unresolved. The V end was cut by 0 bases, the J end by 6 bases, with 11 bases between. Germline assignment: CDR1 LGHDT and CDR2 YNNKEL (reference sequence). The CDR3 has 14 residues. CDR3 DNA: TGTGCCAGCAGCCAAGATTACGATCTCCCTGAAGCTTTCTTT. Translation: CASSQDYDLPEAFF.

This clonotype was counted only a few times. The V and J genes are TRBV6-1 and TRBJ2-2; a possible D gene is TRBD1 (5 bases). Looked up from germline, CDR1 is MNHNS and CDR2 is SASEGT. The ends were cut back, 6 bases at V and 3 bases at J, with 8 bases in the middle. The CDR3 has 13 residues. CDR3 nucleotides: TGTGCCAGCAGAGCAGGGTACACCGGGGAGCTGTTTTTT. Residues: CASRAGYTGELFF.

This clonotype appeared many times. The gene calls are TRBV2 and TRBJ2-3, with D perhaps given as TRBD1 or TRBD2 (5 bases each). This CDR3 is built from 17 residues. The germline V and J ends were trimmed by 4 bases and 4 bases, with 21 bases remaining between them. The V gene's germline CDR1 is SNHLY and CDR2 FYNNEI. The CDR3 DNA sequence: TGTGCCAGCAGTGTGGGACCCGTGCTTCTGGCTCCAGATACGCAGTATTTT. Translating it yields CASSVGPVLLAPDTQYF.

This clonotype was counted ten times or more. This chain joins TRBV5-1 and TRBJ2-1, with 9 bases identical to TRBD2. V lost 0 bases, J lost 8 bases, and 9 bases stayed unmatched. Germline CDR1 reads SGHRS; CDR2 reads YFSETQ. This CDR3 region has 16 residues. CDR3 DNA sequence: TGCGCCAGCAGCTTGGGCTCTAGCGGGACATTTGATGAGCAGTTCTTC. Protein product: CASSLGSSGTFDEQFF.

The gene calls are TRBV27 and TRBJ2-2, with 12 bases matching TRBD2. CDR1 and CDR2 from the germline V gene are MNHEY and SMNVEV (reference sequence). The V gene end was trimmed by 5 bases and the J gene end by 3 bases; junction bases not matched to a gene: 10. This CDR3 comprises 18 residues. In DNA, the CDR3 is TGTGCCAGCAGTCTGGGGCCACTAGCGGGAGGTCACACCGGGGAGCTGTTTTTT. Its translation is CASSLGPLAGGHTGELFF.

This clonotype came up a few times. The V gene is TRBV27, the J gene TRBJ2-2; D might be TRBD2 (6 bases). The germline V and J ends were trimmed by 8 bases and 5 bases, with 12 bases remaining between them. Germline V gene sequence: CDR1 MNHEY, CDR2 SMNVEV (reference sequence). This CDR3 comprises 13 residues. The CDR3 DNA reads TGTGCCAGCCAAACGGGAGTTACCGGGGAGCTGTTTTTT. It encodes CASQTGVTGELFF.

This clonotype was observed many times. The chain combines TRBV7-9 with TRBJ2-7; D is undetermined. The CDR3 runs to 16 residues. Deletions cut 5 bases from V and 0 bases from J, with 17 bases between. CDR1 and CDR2 (germline): SEHNR, FQNEAQ (reference sequence). For the CDR3, the DNA is TGTGCCAGCAGCCCGCCTTTGGACGGATCCTCCTACGAGCAGTACTTC. It is translated as CASSPPLDGSSYEQYF. Drawing the rest from reference TRBV7-9 and TRBJ2-7, the complete variable domain is DTGVSQNPRHKITKRGQNVTFRCDPISEHNRLYWYRQTLGQGPEFLTYFQNEAQLEKSRLLSDRFSAERPKGSFSTLEIQRTEQGDSAMYLCASSPPLDGSSYEQYFGPGTRLTVT.

The J gene is TRBJ2-1, the V gene TRBV20-1, with TRBD2 matching 7 bases. CDR1 and CDR2 (germline): DFQATT, SNEGSKA (reference sequence). V lost 2 bases to trimming and J lost 6 bases; unmatched junction nucleotides: 10. This CDR3 contains 15 residues. CDR3 residues: CSARTLTSATNEQFF. The CDR3 DNA follows: TGCAGTGCTAGAACACTCACTAGCGCTACCAATGAGCAGTTCTTC.

This clonotype was seen more than once but under ten times. The V gene is TRBV20-1, the J gene TRBJ2-7; 8 bases align to TRBD2. The CDR3 spans 14 residues. V dropped 1 base and J dropped 4; count of bases not matched to a gene: 6. CDR1 and CDR2 (germline): DFQATT, SNEGSKA (reference sequence). CDR3 in DNA: TGCAGTGCTAGAGGTCGGGAGGGCCTTTACGAGCAGTACTTC. Its translation is CSARGREGLYEQYF.

This clonotype was counted ten times or more. J is TRBJ2-7 and V is TRBV10-2; D is unresolved. Looked up from germline, CDR1 is WSHSY and CDR2 is SAAADI. V was cut by 10 bases and J by 3 bases, with 16 bases left in between. This CDR3 spans 13 amino acids. Here the CDR3 DNA reads TGCGCCACCCGACCCCCATCCTTCTACGAGCAGTACTTC. Translated: CATRPPSFYEQYF.

This clonotype was detected a few times. The CDR3 loop reads CASSDSSLGEYNEQFF. The CDR3 DNA is TGTGCCAGCAGTGACTCGAGTTTGGGCGAGTACAATGAGCAGTTCTTC. The chain links TRBV6-4 to TRBJ2-1; no definite D call. V gave up 0 bases and J gave up 4 bases, with 13 bases separating them. CDR3 length: 16 amino acids. CDR1 is MRHNA, CDR2 SNTAGT, per germline.

This clonotype was seen ten or more times. The chain uses TRBV7-2 and TRBJ2-7, with 7 positions matching TRBD2. Germline CDR1 SGHTA, CDR2 FQGNSA. The length of the CDR3 is 15 residues. Trimming cost V 0 bases and J 2 bases; bases outside gene matches: 4. Written as DNA, the CDR3 is TGTGCCAGCAGCTTAGCGGGAGGGATTCCCTACGAGCAGTACTTC. Protein sequence: CASSLAGGIPYEQYF.

The chain joins TRBV4-3 to TRBJ1-3; possibly TRBD1 for D (5 bases). From germline, CDR1 is LGHNA and CDR2 YSLEER. V lost 3 bases and J lost 1, with 13 bases in between. The CDR3 runs 16 residues. This CDR3 reads CASSQDWSGSGNTIYF. The CDR3 DNA sequence: TGCGCCAGCAGCCAGGATTGGTCAGGGTCTGGAAACACCATATATTTT.

V and J are TRBV7-4 and TRBJ2-1; no definite D call. Germline CDR1 SGHVT, CDR2 SQSDAQ. The CDR3 length is 14 residues. V gave up 5 bases and J gave up 6 bases, with 14 bases separating them. In DNA form, the CDR3 reads TGTGCCAGCAGCCCTGACCTAACCCCCAATGAGCAGTTCTTC. Encoded protein: CASSPDLTPNEQFF.

As concerns this clonotype: Being one base from a much bigger clone, this may be a read error. The chain joins TRBV7-8 to TRBJ1-5, with D unresolved. The germline V and J ends were trimmed by 7 bases and 6 bases, with 13 bases remaining between them. The length of the CDR3 is 13 residues. Looked up from germline, CDR1 is SGHVS and CDR2 is FQNEAQ. CDR3 region: CASTRAPGQPQHF. The CDR3, as DNA: TGTGCCAGCACCCGGGCCCCAGGTCAGCCCCAGCATTTT.

The chain employs TRBV20-1 and TRBJ1-5; the D gene is possibly TRBD1 (5 bases). Trimming left V 2 bases short and J 6 bases short, with 8 bases between. Germline V gene sequence: CDR1 DFQATT, CDR2 SNEGSKA (reference sequence). The CDR3 sequence is 12 residues long. CDR3 in DNA: TGCAGTGCTAGACGGGGGACTCAGCCCCAGCATTTT. Its translation is CSARRGTQPQHF.